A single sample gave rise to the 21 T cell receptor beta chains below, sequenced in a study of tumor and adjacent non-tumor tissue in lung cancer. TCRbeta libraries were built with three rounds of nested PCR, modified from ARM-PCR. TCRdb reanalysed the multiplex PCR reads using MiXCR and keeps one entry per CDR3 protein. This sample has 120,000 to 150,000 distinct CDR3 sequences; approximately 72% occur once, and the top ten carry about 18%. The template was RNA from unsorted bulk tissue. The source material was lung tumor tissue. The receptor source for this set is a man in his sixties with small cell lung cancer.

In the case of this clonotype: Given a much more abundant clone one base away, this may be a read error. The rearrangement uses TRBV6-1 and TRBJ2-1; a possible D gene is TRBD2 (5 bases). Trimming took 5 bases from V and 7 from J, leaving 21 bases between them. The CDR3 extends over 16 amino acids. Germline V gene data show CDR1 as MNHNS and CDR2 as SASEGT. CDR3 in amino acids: CASSRRPGYLPNEQFF. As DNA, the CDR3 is TGTGCCAGCAGTCGACGGCCGGGATACCTCCCGAATGAGCAGTTCTTC.

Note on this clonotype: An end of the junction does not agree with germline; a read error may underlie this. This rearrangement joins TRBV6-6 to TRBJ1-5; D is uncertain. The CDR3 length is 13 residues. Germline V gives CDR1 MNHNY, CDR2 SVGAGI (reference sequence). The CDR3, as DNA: TGTGCCACCAAAGTGAACCTCAATCAGCCCCAGCAGTTT. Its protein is CATKVNLNQPQQF.

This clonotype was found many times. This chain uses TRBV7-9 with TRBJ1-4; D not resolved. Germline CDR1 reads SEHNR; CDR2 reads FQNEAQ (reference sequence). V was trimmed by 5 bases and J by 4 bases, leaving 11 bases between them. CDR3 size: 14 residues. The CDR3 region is CASSPGPVNEKLFF. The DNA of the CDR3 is TGTGCCAGCAGCCCGGGTCCCGTTAATGAAAAACTGTTTTTT.

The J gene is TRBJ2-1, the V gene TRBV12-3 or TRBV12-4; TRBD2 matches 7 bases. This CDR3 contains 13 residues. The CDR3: CTCSLAGRNEQFF. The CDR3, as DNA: TGTACCTGCAGTTTAGCGGGCCGCAATGAGCAGTTCTTC.

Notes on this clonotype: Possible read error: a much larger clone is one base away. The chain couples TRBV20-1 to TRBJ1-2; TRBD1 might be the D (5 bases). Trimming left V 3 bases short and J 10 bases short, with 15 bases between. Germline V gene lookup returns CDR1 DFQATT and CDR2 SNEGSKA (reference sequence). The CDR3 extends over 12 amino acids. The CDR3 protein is CSARETDHDYTF. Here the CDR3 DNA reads TGCAGTGCTAGGGAGACAGATCATGACTACACCTTC.

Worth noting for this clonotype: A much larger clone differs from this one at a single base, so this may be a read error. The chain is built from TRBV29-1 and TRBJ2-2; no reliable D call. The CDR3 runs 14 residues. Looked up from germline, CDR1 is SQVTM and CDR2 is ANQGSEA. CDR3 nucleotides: TGCAGCGTTGGTGCCGGGCCGAACGCCGGGGAGCTGTTTTTT. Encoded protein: CSVGAGPNAGELFF.

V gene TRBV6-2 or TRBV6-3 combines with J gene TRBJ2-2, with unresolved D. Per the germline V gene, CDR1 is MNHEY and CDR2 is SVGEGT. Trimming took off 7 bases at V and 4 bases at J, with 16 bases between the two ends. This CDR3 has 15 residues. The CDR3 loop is CASMLSRISTGELFF. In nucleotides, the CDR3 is TGTGCCAGCATGCTCTCGAGGATATCCACCGGGGAGCTGTTTTTT.

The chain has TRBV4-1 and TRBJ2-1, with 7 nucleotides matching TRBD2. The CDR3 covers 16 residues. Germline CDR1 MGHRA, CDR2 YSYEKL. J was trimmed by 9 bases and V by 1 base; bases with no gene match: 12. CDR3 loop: CASSQASGLPYSEQFF. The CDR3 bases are TGCGCCAGCAGCCAAGCTTCGGGACTACCCTATAGTGAGCAGTTCTTC.

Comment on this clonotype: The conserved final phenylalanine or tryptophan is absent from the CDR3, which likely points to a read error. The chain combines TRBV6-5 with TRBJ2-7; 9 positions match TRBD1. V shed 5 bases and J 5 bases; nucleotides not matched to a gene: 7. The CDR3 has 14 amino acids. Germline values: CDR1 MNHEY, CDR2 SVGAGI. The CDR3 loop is CASSPGTGRNEQYL. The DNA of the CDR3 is TGTGCCAGCAGTCCCGGGACAGGGAGGAACGAGCAGTACTTA.

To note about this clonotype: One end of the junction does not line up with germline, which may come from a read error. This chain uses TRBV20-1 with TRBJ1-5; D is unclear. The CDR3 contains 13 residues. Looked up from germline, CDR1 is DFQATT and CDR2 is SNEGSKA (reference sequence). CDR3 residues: CNPSTGWSQPQHF. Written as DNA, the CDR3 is TGCAATCCTAGTACCGGGTGGAGTCAGCCGCAGCATTTT.

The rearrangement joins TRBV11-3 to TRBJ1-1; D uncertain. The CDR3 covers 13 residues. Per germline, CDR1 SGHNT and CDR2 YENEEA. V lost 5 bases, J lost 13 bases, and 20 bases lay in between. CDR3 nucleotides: TGTGCCAGCAGCGAAGAGGGAGGTACTAAAGTTTTCTTT. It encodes CASSEEGGTKVFF.

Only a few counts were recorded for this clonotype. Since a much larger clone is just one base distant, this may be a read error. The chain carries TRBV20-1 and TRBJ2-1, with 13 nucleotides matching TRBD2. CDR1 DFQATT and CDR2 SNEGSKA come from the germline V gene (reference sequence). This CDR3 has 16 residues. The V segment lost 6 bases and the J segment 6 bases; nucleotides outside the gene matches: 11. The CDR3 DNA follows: TGCAGTGCCCTGCGACTAGCGGGGGGTGCGGGCAATGAGCAGTTCTTC. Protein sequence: CSALRLAGGAGNEQFF.

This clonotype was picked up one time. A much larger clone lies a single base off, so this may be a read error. Written as DNA, the CDR3 is TGCAGCGGGGGGGTCCAAGAGACCCAGTGCTTC. Translation: CSGGVQETQCF. The rearrangement joins TRBV29-1 to TRBJ2-5; possible D gene TRBD2, 6 bases. There are 11 residues in the CDR3. In germline, CDR1 is SQVTM, CDR2 ANQGSEA.

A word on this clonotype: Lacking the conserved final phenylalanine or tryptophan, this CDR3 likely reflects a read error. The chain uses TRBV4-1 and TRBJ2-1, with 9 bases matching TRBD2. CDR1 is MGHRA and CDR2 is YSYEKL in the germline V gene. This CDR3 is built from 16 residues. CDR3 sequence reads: CSSSLLSGSSHNEQFI. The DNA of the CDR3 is TGCTCCAGCAGCCTTCTTAGCGGGAGCTCCCACAATGAGCAGTTCATC.

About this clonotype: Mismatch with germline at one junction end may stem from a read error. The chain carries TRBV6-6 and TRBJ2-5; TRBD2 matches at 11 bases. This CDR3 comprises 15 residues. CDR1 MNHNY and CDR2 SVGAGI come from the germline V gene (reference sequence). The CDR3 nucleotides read TGTGCCTGCAGTGGAACTAGCGGGAGAGAAGGGACCCAGTACTTC. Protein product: CACSGTSGREGTQYF.

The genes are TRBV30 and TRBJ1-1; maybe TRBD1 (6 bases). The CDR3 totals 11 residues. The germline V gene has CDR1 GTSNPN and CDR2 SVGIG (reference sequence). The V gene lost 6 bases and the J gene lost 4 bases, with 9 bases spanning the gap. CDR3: CACQGFTEAFF. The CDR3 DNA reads TGTGCCTGCCAGGGGTTCACTGAAGCTTTCTTT.

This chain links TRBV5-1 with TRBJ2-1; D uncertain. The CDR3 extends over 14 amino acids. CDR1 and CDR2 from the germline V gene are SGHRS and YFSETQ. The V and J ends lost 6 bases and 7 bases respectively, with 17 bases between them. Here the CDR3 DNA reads TGCGCCAGCACCTACTACCCCCCGCGGAATGAGCAGTTCTTC. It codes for CASTYYPPRNEQFF.

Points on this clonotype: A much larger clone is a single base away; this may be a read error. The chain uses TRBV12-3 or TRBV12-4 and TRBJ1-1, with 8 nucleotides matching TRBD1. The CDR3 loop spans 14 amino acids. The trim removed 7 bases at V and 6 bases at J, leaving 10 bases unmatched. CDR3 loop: CASNVGLTGAEAFF. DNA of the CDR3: TGTGCCAGCAATGTTGGTCTGACAGGGGCTGAAGCTTTCTTT.

CDR3 in amino acids: CASGPWPTKATDTQYF. CDR3 in DNA: TGTGCTAGTGGTCCGTGGCCGACCAAGGCCACAGATACGCAGTATTTT. The V and J genes are TRBV12-5 and TRBJ2-3, with D uncertain. Germline CDR1 and CDR2: LGHNT and FRNRAP. Trimming removed 5 bases at V and 2 bases at J, with 17 bases between. The CDR3 is 16 amino acids. Together with reference TRBV12-5 and TRBJ2-3, the CDR3 gives the full variable domain: DARVTQTPRHKVTEMGQEVTMRCQPILGHNTVFWYRQTMMQGLELLAYFRNRAPLDDSGMPKDRFSAEMPDATLATLKIQPSEPRDSAVYFCASGPWPTKATDTQYFGPGTRLTVL.

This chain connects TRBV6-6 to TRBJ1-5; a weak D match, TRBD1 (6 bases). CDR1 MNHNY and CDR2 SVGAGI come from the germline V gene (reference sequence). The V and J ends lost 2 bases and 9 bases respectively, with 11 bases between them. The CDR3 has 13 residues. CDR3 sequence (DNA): TGTGCCAGCAGTTACGTCCAGGGGCTGCCCCAGCATTTT. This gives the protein CASSYVQGLPQHF.

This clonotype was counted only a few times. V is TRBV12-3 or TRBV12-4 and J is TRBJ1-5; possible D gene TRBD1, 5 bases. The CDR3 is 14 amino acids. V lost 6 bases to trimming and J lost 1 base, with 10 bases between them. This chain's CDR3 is CASSSWGSNQPQHF. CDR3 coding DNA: TGTGCCAGCAGCAGCTGGGGGAGCAATCAGCCCCAGCATTTT.